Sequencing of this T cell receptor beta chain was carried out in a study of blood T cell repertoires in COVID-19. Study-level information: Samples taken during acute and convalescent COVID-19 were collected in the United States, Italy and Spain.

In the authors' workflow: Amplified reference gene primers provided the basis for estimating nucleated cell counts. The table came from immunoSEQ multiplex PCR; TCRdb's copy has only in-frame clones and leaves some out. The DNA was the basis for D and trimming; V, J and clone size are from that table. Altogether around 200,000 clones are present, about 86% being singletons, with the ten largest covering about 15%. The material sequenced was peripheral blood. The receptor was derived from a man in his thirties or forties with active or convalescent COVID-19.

The CDR3 nucleotides are TGTGCCAGCAGTTTTCGACGGGGTGAAGCTTTCTTT. Translation: CASSFRRGEAFF. The rearrangement links TRBV28 to TRBJ1-1; the D is unclear. Germline loops: CDR1 MDHEN, CDR2 SYDVKM. The CDR3 loop spans 12 amino acids. V was shortened by 3 bases and J by 7 bases, with 9 bases between the two germline ends.